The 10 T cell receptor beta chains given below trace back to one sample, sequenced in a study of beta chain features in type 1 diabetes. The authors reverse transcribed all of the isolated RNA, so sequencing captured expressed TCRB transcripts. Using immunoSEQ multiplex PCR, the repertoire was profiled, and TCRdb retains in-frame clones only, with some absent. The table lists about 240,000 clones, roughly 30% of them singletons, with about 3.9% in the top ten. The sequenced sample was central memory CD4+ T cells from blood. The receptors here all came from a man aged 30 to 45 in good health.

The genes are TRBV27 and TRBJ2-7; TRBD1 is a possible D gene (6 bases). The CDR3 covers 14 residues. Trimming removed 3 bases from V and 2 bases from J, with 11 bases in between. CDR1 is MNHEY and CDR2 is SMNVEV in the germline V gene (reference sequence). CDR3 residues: CASSFRTGTYEQYF. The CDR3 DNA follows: TGTGCCAGCAGTTTCCGAACAGGGACCTACGAGCAGTACTTC.

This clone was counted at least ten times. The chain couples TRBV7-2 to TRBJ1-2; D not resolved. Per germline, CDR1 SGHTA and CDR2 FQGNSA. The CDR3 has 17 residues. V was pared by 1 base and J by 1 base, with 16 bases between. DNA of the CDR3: TGTGCCAGCAGCTTAGTGGCAGGCCGGAAGGATAACTATGGCTACACCTTC. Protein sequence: CASSLVAGRKDNYGYTF.

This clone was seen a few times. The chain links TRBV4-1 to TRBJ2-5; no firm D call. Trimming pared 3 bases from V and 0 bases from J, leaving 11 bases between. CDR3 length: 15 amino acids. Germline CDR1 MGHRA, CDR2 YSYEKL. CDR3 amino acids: CASSHLVGYQETQYF. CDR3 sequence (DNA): TGCGCCAGCAGCCATCTCGTAGGGTACCAAGAGACCCAGTACTTC.

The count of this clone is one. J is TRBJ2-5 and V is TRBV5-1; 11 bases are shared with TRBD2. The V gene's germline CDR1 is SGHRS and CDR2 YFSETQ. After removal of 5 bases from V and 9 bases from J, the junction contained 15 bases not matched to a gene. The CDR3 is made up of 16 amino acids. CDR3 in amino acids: CASRDTGTSGEEAQYF. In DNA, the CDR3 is TGCGCCAGCAGAGACACCGGGACTAGCGGTGAAGAAGCCCAGTACTTC.

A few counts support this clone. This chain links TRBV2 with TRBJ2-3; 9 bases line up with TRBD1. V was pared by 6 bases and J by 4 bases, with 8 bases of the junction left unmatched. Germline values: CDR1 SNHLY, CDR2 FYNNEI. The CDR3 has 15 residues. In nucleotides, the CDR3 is TGTGCCAGCAGGACCGGGACAGGGACGCCAGATACGCAGTATTTT. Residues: CASRTGTGTPDTQYF. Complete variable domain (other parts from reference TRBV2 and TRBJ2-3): EPEVTQTPSHQVTQMGQEVILRCVPISNHLYFYWYRQILGQKVEFLVSFYNNEISEKSEIFDDQFSVERPDGSNFTLKIRSTKLEDSAMYFCASRTGTGTPDTQYFGPGTRLTVL.

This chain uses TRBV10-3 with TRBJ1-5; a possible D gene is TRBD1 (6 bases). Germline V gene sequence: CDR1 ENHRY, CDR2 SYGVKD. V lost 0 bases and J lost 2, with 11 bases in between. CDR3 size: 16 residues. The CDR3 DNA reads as TGTGCCATCAGTGAGTCAGGGGGGCAGGGCAATCAGCCCCAGCATTTT. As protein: CAISESGGQGNQPQHF.

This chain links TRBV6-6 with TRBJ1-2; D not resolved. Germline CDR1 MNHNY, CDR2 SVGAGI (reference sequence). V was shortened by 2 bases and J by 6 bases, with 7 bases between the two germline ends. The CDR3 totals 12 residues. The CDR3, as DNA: TGTGCCAGCAGTTACGAGCGAAATGGCTACACCTTC. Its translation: CASSYERNGYTF.

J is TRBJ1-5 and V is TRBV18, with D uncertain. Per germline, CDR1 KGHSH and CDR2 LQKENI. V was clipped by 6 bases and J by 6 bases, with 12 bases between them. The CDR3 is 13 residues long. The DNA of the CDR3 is TGTGCCAGCTCGCCGGAAGCGATTCAGCCCCAGCATTTT. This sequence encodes CASSPEAIQPQHF.

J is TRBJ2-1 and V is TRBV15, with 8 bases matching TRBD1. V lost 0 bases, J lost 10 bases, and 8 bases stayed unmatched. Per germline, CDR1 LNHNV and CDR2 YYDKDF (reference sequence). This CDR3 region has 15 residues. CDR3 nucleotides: TGTGCCACCAGCAGAGATATTCAGGGGGCGCGCGAGCAGTTCTTC. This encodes CATSRDIQGAREQFF.

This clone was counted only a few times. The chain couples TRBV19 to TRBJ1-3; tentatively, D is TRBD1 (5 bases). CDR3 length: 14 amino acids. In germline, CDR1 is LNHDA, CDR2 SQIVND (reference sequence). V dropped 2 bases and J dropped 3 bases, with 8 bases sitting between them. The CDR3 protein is CASSIKTDGNTIYF. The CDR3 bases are TGTGCCAGTAGTATAAAGACAGATGGAAACACCATATATTTT. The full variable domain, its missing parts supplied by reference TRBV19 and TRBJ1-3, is DGGITQSPKYLFRKEGQNVTLSCEQNLNHDAMYWYRQDPGQGLRLIYYSQIVNDFQKGDIAEGYSVSREKKESFPLTVTSAQKNPTAFYLCASSIKTDGNTIYFGEGSWLTVV.